A selection of T cell receptor beta chains follows, all from one sample in a study of radiotherapy plus CTLA-4 blockade in lung cancer. TCRdb keeps only in-frame clones here, not all; method: immunoSEQ multiplex PCR. Of approximately 89,000 clones listed, around 86% are singletons. The sample was peripheral blood, taken from a patient treated with radiotherapy plus ipilimumab. The receptors shown here come from a human donor with non-small cell lung cancer that progressed on radiotherapy plus ipilimumab. Each CDR3 is given with its conserved first and last residue. A D gene is named only where the DNA matches it firmly. Expanded clones get a size class; other rows say once, few or many, or leave the size out.

>.|.|TRBV6-5
CASSYLDPSNEQFF
>.|.|TRBV27
CASARGETQYF
>.|.|TRBV5-4
CASSMPRTDTQYF
>.|.|TRBV5-1
CASSLDGLGGYTF
>TRBD1|.|TRBV2
CASKPDRGYEKLFF
>TRBD2|once|TRBV12-5
CASGPGLAGGPRVTLSGANVLTF
>.|.|TRBV6-4
CASSDELEETQYF
>.|.|TRBV19
CASSKSNQPQHF
>.|.|TRBV6-1
CASTRGGPNQPQHF
>TRBD1|.|TRBV6-6
CASSYGTGGTDTQYF
>.|.|TRBV5-4
CASSSASHNSYNEQFF
>.|.|TRBV27
CASSSGAKNIQYF
>.|.|TRBV6-6
CATRGGAYGYTF
>TRBD1|.|TRBV2
CASRLQGAGNTEAFF
>.|.|TRBV4-3
CASSRVAVSGKELFF
>TRBD1|once|TRBV5-5
CASSQGTVYGYTF
>.|.|TRBV19
CASSNNKDRRNQPQHF
>TRBD1|.|TRBV6-5
CASRRQGGYTF
>TRBD1|.|TRBV19
CASTGTGGANQPQHF
>.|few|TRBV6-5
CASSYTGNTGELFF
>.|.|TRBV5-8
CASSWRVEQFF
>.|.|TRBV7-9
CASPTGTYNEQFF
>TRBD1|once|TRBV7-9
CASSSHPGGLKDFYGYTF
>.|once|TRBV25-1
CASGRDGLYGYTF
>.|.|TRBV5-6
CASSLLSVSSQFF
>.|.|TRBV6-1
CASTPGRGPDTQYF
>.|.|TRBV6-5
CASSRWAGNTIYF
>.|once|TRBV14
CASSQSSPYNEQFF
>TRBD1|.|TRBV30
CAWREVRTGGIYEKLFF
>.|.|TRBV7-3
CASSLSTGLNTEAFF
>TRBD2|.|TRBV7-7
CASSIREGHGELFF
>TRBD2|.|TRBV14
CASSQDPIAGGVYNEQFF
>TRBD2|.|TRBV28
CASSLWASGGPETQYF
>.|.|TRBV7-8
CASSLGPGELFF